These T cell receptor beta chains were read from a single sample in a study of T cells in Graves' hyperthyroidism and ophthalmopathy. Using its own MiXCR run on the multiplex PCR reads, TCRdb lists one record per CDR3 protein. The repertoire consists of approximately 620,000 distinct CDR3 sequences, with approximately 16% occurring once and the leading ten covering roughly 3.4%. Sequencing was done on a sample of blood. The receptors were gathered from a woman aged 40-49 years with Graves' ophthalmopathy. Each CDR3 is given with its conserved first and last residue. The order of the fields is J gene, CDR3 length, clone size, D gene, V gene, CDR3 protein, CDR3 DNA. The D gene is left open where the match is weak. Expanded clones get a size class; other rows say once, few or many, or leave the size out.

TRBJ2-1,14,few,-,TRBV10-2,CASSGASPYSEQFF,TGCGCCAGCAGTGGGGCTAGCCCGTACAGTGAGCAGTTCTTC
TRBJ2-1,15,many,-,TRBV4-1,CASSQDGGRPNEQFF,TGCGCCAGCAGCCAGGACGGGGGCAGACCCAATGAGCAGTTCTTC
TRBJ2-1,17,few,TRBD1,TRBV7-3,CASSSPQGGLGYNEQFF,TGTGCCAGCAGCTCGCCACAGGGGGGATTAGGTTACAATGAGCAGTTCTTC
TRBJ2-3,17,few,TRBD2,TRBV9,CASSVDGLAPNTDTQYF,TGTGCCAGCAGCGTAGATGGACTAGCGCCCAACACAGATACGCAGTATTTT
TRBJ2-3,15,few,TRBD1,TRBV5-1,CASSWRQGSGDTQYF,TGCGCCAGCAGCTGGAGACAGGGGTCGGGAGATACGCAGTATTTT
TRBJ1-5,15,few,-,TRBV20-1,CSASSARGYDQPQHF,TGCAGTGCTAGTTCTGCGAGGGGTTACGATCAGCCCCAGCATTTT
TRBJ2-2,14,-,TRBD2,TRBV20-1,CSAIAGGNTGELFF,TGCAGTGCAATAGCGGGCGGGAACACCGGGGAGCTGTTTTTT
TRBJ2-1,14,many,-,TRBV11-2,CASSFPAGSNEQFF,TGTGCCAGCAGCTTTCCAGCGGGTTCCAATGAGCAGTTCTTC
TRBJ1-1,16,many,TRBD1,TRBV27,CASSLGQGPLNTEAFF,TGTGCCAGCAGTTTGGGACAGGGTCCCTTGAACACTGAAGCTTTCTTT
TRBJ2-7,12,many,-,TRBV4-1,CASSQGIYEQYF,TGCGCCAGCAGCCAAGGGATCTACGAGCAGTACTTC
TRBJ2-5,17,few,-,TRBV20-1,CSAEPLPGRAVRETQYF,TGCAGTGCCGAGCCTCTGCCGGGAAGGGCGGTTAGGGAGACCCAGTACTTC
TRBJ1-1,13,-,-,TRBV11-2,CASSLMQGGEAFF,TGTGCCAGCAGCTTAATGCAGGGCGGTGAAGCTTTCTTT
TRBJ2-3,15,many,TRBD1,TRBV12-3/TRBV12-4,CASSLRQGVTDTQYF,TGTGCCAGCAGTTTGCGACAGGGGGTCACAGATACGCAGTATTTT
TRBJ2-5,15,many,TRBD2,TRBV24-1,CATSATRGSGKTQYF,TGTGCCACCAGTGCGACCCGGGGGAGCGGGAAGACCCAGTACTTC
TRBJ2-7,15,many,TRBD2,TRBV2,CASSGQGGSRYEQYF,TGTGCCAGCAGCGGCCAGGGCGGGAGTAGGTACGAGCAGTACTTC
TRBJ2-2,17,many,TRBD2,TRBV28,CASKSLAGGVVTGELFF,TGTGCCAGCAAGTCTCTAGCGGGAGGGGTAGTGACCGGGGAGCTGTTTTTT
TRBJ1-4,15,few,TRBD1,TRBV6-1,CASSSGTGGNEKLFF,TGTGCCAGCAGTTCAGGGACAGGGGGGAATGAAAAACTGTTTTTT
TRBJ1-1,14,-,TRBD1,TRBV10-3,CAISEGGRNTEAFF,TGTGCCATCAGTGAAGGGGGCCGGAACACTGAAGCTTTCTTT
TRBJ2-7,13,many,-,TRBV7-6,CASSLKLSYEQYF,TGTGCCAGCAGCTTAAAGCTCTCCTACGAGCAGTACTTC
TRBJ2-1,16,many,-,TRBV11-2,CASSPLAGDSYNEQFF,TGTGCCAGCAGCCCTCTCGCGGGTGACTCCTACAATGAGCAGTTCTTC
TRBJ1-3,14,-,-,TRBV6-1,CASSYAQGGNTIYF,TGTGCCAGCAGTTACGCGCAGGGTGGAAACACCATATATTTT
TRBJ2-6,15,many,-,TRBV2,CASSLGHPWANVLTF,TGTGCCAGCAGCTTGGGACACCCCTGGGCCAACGTCCTGACTTTC
TRBJ2-5,14,many,-,TRBV5-6,CASSLVEVQETQYF,TGTGCCAGCAGCTTGGTGGAGGTTCAAGAGACCCAGTACTTC
TRBJ1-4,13,many,TRBD1,TRBV10-2,CASSGQGMGKLFF,TGCGCCAGCAGTGGACAGGGGATGGGAAAACTGTTTTTT
TRBJ1-5,13,many,TRBD1,TRBV30,CAWSAGGNQPQHF,TGTGCCTGGAGTGCAGGGGGAAATCAGCCCCAGCATTTT
TRBJ1-2,12,-,-,TRBV6-4,CASSYGQSGYTF,TGTGCCAGCAGTTACGGACAGTCAGGCTACACCTTC
TRBJ2-7,16,few,TRBD1,TRBV28,CASLSSPGQGPYEQYF,TGTGCCAGCCTATCTAGCCCCGGACAGGGCCCCTACGAGCAGTACTTC
TRBJ2-3,11,few,-,TRBV29-1,CSGSDRDTQYF,TGCAGCGGGAGCGACCGGGATACGCAGTATTTT
TRBJ2-5,14,few,TRBD1,TRBV29-1,CSVDRTGWGETQYF,TGCAGCGTAGATCGGACAGGGTGGGGGGAGACCCAGTACTTC
TRBJ2-1,15,many,-,TRBV7-2,CASSLNSGTVDEQFF,TGTGCCAGCAGCTTGAATAGCGGGACAGTCGATGAGCAGTTCTTC
TRBJ1-6,14,many,-,TRBV30,CAWSVGRVESPLHF,TGTGCCTGGAGTGTCGGCAGGGTAGAATCACCCCTCCACTTT
TRBJ1-1,14,many,-,TRBV20-1,CSASGRTMNTEAFF,TGCAGTGCTTCGGGACGGACAATGAACACTGAAGCTTTCTTT
TRBJ2-5,14,many,-,TRBV2,CASSLRWAIETQYF,TGTGCCAGCAGCTTACGGTGGGCGATCGAGACCCAGTACTTC
TRBJ1-6,15,-,-,TRBV2,CASSEARGRNSPLHF,TGTGCCAGCAGTGAAGCGCGGGGCAGGAATTCACCCCTCCACTTT
TRBJ1-1,15,-,-,TRBV20-1,CSARVNTGSRSEAFF,TGCAGTGCTAGGGTCAATACAGGATCTCGGTCTGAAGCTTTCTTT
TRBJ2-2,15,few,TRBD1,TRBV28,CASSDGTANTGELFF,TGTGCCAGCAGCGACGGGACAGCCAACACCGGGGAGCTGTTTTTT
TRBJ2-1,17,many,TRBD2,TRBV15,CATRNSGRARSYNEQFF,TGTGCCACCAGGAATAGCGGGAGGGCCCGCTCCTACAATGAGCAGTTCTTC
TRBJ1-2,14,once,TRBD1,TRBV19,CASSISQGAYGYTF,TGTGCCAGTAGTATCAGCCAGGGGGCCTATGGCTACACCTTC
TRBJ2-2,17,few,-,TRBV18,CASSVTFLNPNTGELFF,TGTGCCAGCTCGGTGACCTTCCTTAATCCGAACACCGGGGAGCTGTTTTTT
TRBJ1-4,18,-,TRBD1,TRBV6-2/TRBV6-3,CASSRDRGNVATNEKLFF,TGTGCCAGCAGCCGTGACAGGGGAAACGTCGCAACTAATGAAAAACTGTTTTTT
TRBJ2-2,14,-,TRBD1,TRBV20-1,CSAQDRGNNGELFF,TGCAGTGCCCAGGACAGGGGGAATAACGGGGAGCTGTTTTTT
TRBJ2-2,15,few,TRBD2,TRBV5-1,CASHKTSGGTGELFF,TGCGCCAGCCACAAAACTAGCGGGGGCACCGGGGAGCTGTTTTTT
TRBJ2-5,14,many,TRBD2,TRBV7-6,CASSQRGREGTQYF,TGTGCCAGCAGCCAAAGGGGCAGGGAGGGGACCCAGTACTTC
TRBJ2-5,18,-,TRBD2,TRBV20-1,CSAPGLAGGQGNGETQYF,TGCAGTGCGCCGGGACTAGCGGGGGGGCAAGGTAACGGAGAGACCCAGTACTTC
TRBJ1-5,13,many,-,TRBV12-3/TRBV12-4,CASSRHSNQPQHF,TGTGCCAGCAGTCGCCATAGCAATCAGCCCCAGCATTTT
TRBJ2-1,14,-,-,TRBV20-1,CSATKAGPYNEQFF,TGCAGTGCCACAAAGGCGGGGCCCTACAATGAGCAGTTCTTC
TRBJ1-2,14,-,-,TRBV6-6,CASSYSATNYGYTF,TGTGCCAGCAGTTACTCCGCGACTAACTATGGCTACACCTTC
TRBJ2-5,15,-,-,TRBV7-9,CASSPPPAYQETQYF,TGTGCCAGCAGCCCCCCCCCGGCCTACCAAGAGACCCAGTACTTC
TRBJ1-2,16,many,TRBD1,TRBV28,CATSTGGVISTYGYTF,TGTGCCACATCTACAGGGGGCGTTATTTCCACCTATGGCTACACCTTC